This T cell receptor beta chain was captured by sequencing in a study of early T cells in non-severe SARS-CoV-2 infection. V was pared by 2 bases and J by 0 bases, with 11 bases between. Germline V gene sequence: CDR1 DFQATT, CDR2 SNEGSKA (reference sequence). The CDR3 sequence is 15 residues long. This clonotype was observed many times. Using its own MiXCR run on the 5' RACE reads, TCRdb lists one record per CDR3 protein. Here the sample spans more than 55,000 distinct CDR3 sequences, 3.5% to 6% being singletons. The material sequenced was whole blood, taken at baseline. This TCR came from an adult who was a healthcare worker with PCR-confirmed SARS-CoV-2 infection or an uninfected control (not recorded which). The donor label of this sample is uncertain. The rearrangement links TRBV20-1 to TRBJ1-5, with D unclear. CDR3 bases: TGCAGTGCTAGAATCGGACTCTATAGCAATCAGCCCCAGCATTTT. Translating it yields CSARIGLYSNQPQHF.